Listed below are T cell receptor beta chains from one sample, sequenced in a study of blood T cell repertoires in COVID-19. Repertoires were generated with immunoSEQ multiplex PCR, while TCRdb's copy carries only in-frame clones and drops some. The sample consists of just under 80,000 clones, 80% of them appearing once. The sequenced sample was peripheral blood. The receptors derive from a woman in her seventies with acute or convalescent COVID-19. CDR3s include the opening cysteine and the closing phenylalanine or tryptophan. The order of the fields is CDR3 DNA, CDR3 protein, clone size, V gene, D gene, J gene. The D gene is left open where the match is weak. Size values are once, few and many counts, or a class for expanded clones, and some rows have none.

CDR3nt: TGTGCCAGCACCCCCCCCTATTCTTATACGCAGTATTTT
CDR3aa: CASTPPYSYTQYF
abundance: NA
v_gene: TRBV6-6
d_gene: NA
j_gene: TRBJ2-3

CDR3nt: TGTGCCAGCAGCCCCGGGTCACATACTGAAGCTTTCTTT
CDR3aa: CASSPGSHTEAFF
abundance: NA
v_gene: TRBV5-4
d_gene: NA
j_gene: TRBJ1-1

CDR3nt: TGCGCCAGCAGCCAAGTCGAGACAGCTTACGAGCAGTACTTC
CDR3aa: CASSQVETAYEQYF
abundance: few
v_gene: TRBV4-3
d_gene: NA
j_gene: TRBJ2-7

CDR3nt: TGTGCCAGCAGCTTAGTTAGCTTGAACACTGAAGCTTTCTTT
CDR3aa: CASSLVSLNTEAFF
abundance: NA
v_gene: TRBV7-8
d_gene: NA
j_gene: TRBJ1-1

CDR3nt: TGTGCCAGCAACAGACAGGGATCTGAAGCTTTCTTT
CDR3aa: CASNRQGSEAFF
abundance: few
v_gene: TRBV12-3/TRBV12-4
d_gene: TRBD1
j_gene: TRBJ1-1

CDR3nt: TGTGCCAGCAGCCAGGGACAGGGGAAAGAGACCCAGTACTTC
CDR3aa: CASSQGQGKETQYF
abundance: NA
v_gene: TRBV5-4
d_gene: TRBD1
j_gene: TRBJ2-5

CDR3nt: TGTGCCAGCAGCGTAGGTCAGGGGCAGGGAAACACCATATATTTT
CDR3aa: CASSVGQGQGNTIYF
abundance: NA
v_gene: TRBV9
d_gene: NA
j_gene: TRBJ1-3

CDR3nt: TGTGCCAGTAGATTGGGACAGCCGGGTGGGGATGAGCAGTTCTTC
CDR3aa: CASRLGQPGGDEQFF
abundance: NA
v_gene: TRBV19
d_gene: TRBD1
j_gene: TRBJ2-1

CDR3nt: TGTGCCAGCAGCTTATCTGGCGACAGCGTCTATGGCTACACCTTC
CDR3aa: CASSLSGDSVYGYTF
abundance: NA
v_gene: TRBV7-8
d_gene: NA
j_gene: TRBJ1-2

CDR3nt: TGTGCCATCATGGGACAGGGGACTAACTATGGCTACACCTTC
CDR3aa: CAIMGQGTNYGYTF
abundance: once
v_gene: TRBV10-3
d_gene: TRBD1
j_gene: TRBJ1-2

CDR3nt: TGTGCCAGCAGCTCACAGGGGGCCGGGGCCAAAAACATTCAGTACTTC
CDR3aa: CASSSQGAGAKNIQYF
abundance: NA
v_gene: TRBV13
d_gene: TRBD1
j_gene: TRBJ2-4

CDR3nt: TGTGCCAGCAGCCCCCGGGAAAGAGGGTACAATGAGCAGTTCTTC
CDR3aa: CASSPRERGYNEQFF
abundance: NA
v_gene: TRBV3-1/TRBV3-2
d_gene: NA
j_gene: TRBJ2-1

CDR3nt: TGTGCCATCAGTGAAGGGGGTACTGAAGCTTTCTTT
CDR3aa: CAISEGGTEAFF
abundance: NA
v_gene: TRBV10-3
d_gene: NA
j_gene: TRBJ1-1

CDR3nt: TGTGCCAGCTCACTTCCCTTGACGGGAGAAGCTTTCTTT
CDR3aa: CASSLPLTGEAFF
abundance: NA
v_gene: TRBV18
d_gene: NA
j_gene: TRBJ1-1

CDR3nt: TGTGCCAGCAGCTTCTCAGGGGTGAACTATGGCTACACCTTC
CDR3aa: CASSFSGVNYGYTF
abundance: NA
v_gene: TRBV7-2
d_gene: NA
j_gene: TRBJ1-2

CDR3nt: TGTGCCACCAGTGATTTGGAAGGAGACAGGGAGAAAAACACCATATATTTT
CDR3aa: CATSDLEGDREKNTIYF
abundance: NA
v_gene: TRBV24-1
d_gene: TRBD1
j_gene: TRBJ1-3

CDR3nt: TGTGCCAGTAGTACAGGGTTAGTTCACTACAATGAGCAGTTCTTC
CDR3aa: CASSTGLVHYNEQFF
abundance: NA
v_gene: TRBV19
d_gene: NA
j_gene: TRBJ2-1

CDR3nt: TGTGCCAGCAGCCAAGATTCGGGAATGGGTTCACCCCTCCACTTT
CDR3aa: CASSQDSGMGSPLHF
abundance: NA
v_gene: TRBV14
d_gene: NA
j_gene: TRBJ1-6

CDR3nt: TGTGCCAGCAGTTTTCTAAATCAGCCCCAGCATTTT
CDR3aa: CASSFLNQPQHF
abundance: NA
v_gene: TRBV12-3/TRBV12-4
d_gene: NA
j_gene: TRBJ1-5

CDR3nt: TGTGCCAGCAGTTATACAGGCAATCAGCCCCAGCATTTT
CDR3aa: CASSYTGNQPQHF
abundance: NA
v_gene: TRBV6-5
d_gene: NA
j_gene: TRBJ1-5

CDR3nt: TGTGCCAGCAGCCTCGAGCTAGCGGGGGCCTACAATGAGCAGTTCTTC
CDR3aa: CASSLELAGAYNEQFF
abundance: medium-sized
v_gene: TRBV11-2
d_gene: TRBD2
j_gene: TRBJ2-1

CDR3nt: TGTGCCACCAGTGACCTTGATAGCGGGGCTAGCACAGATACGCAGTATTTT
CDR3aa: CATSDLDSGASTDTQYF
abundance: NA
v_gene: TRBV24-1
d_gene: TRBD2
j_gene: TRBJ2-3

CDR3nt: TGCAGCGTTACCCCCCCGGTGGGACAGAAAGAGACTGAAGCTTTCTTT
CDR3aa: CSVTPPVGQKETEAFF
abundance: NA
v_gene: TRBV29-1
d_gene: TRBD1
j_gene: TRBJ1-1

CDR3nt: TGTGCCAGCAGCCCGAGATCTCAGGTAGGAAACACTGAAGCTTTCTTT
CDR3aa: CASSPRSQVGNTEAFF
abundance: NA
v_gene: TRBV11-2
d_gene: NA
j_gene: TRBJ1-1

CDR3nt: TGCGCCAGCAGCCAAGACCCCAGGGGGCATACTGAAGCTTTCTTT
CDR3aa: CASSQDPRGHTEAFF
abundance: once
v_gene: TRBV4-1
d_gene: TRBD1
j_gene: TRBJ1-1

CDR3nt: TGTGCCAGCAGTCTTTCGTCTAGCGGGGGGACCTACGAGCAGTACTTC
CDR3aa: CASSLSSSGGTYEQYF
abundance: NA
v_gene: TRBV7-8
d_gene: TRBD2
j_gene: TRBJ2-7

CDR3nt: TGTGCCAGCAGCTTAAACGCCCGGCGGGATGAGCAGTTCTTC
CDR3aa: CASSLNARRDEQFF
abundance: NA
v_gene: TRBV7-3
d_gene: NA
j_gene: TRBJ2-1

CDR3nt: TGTGCCAGCAGTCAACTACAGGGGCCTGGCTCTGGAAACACCATATATTTT
CDR3aa: CASSQLQGPGSGNTIYF
abundance: NA
v_gene: TRBV6-6
d_gene: TRBD1
j_gene: TRBJ1-3

CDR3nt: TGTGCCAGCAGCTTAGGGCAGAACTATGGCTACACCTTC
CDR3aa: CASSLGQNYGYTF
abundance: NA
v_gene: TRBV7-2
d_gene: NA
j_gene: TRBJ1-2

CDR3nt: TGCGCCAGCAGCCAAGTGACAGAATCCTACGAGCAGTACTTC
CDR3aa: CASSQVTESYEQYF
abundance: NA
v_gene: TRBV4-1
d_gene: NA
j_gene: TRBJ2-7

CDR3nt: TGTGCCAGCTCACACAGGGAAGAGAACACTGAAGCTTTCTTT
CDR3aa: CASSHREENTEAFF
abundance: NA
v_gene: TRBV18
d_gene: NA
j_gene: TRBJ1-1

CDR3nt: TGTGCCAGCAGCTTAGGTCGGGGGGGCCCGGAGACCCAGTACTTC
CDR3aa: CASSLGRGGPETQYF
abundance: NA
v_gene: TRBV13
d_gene: TRBD2
j_gene: TRBJ2-5

CDR3nt: TGTGCCAGTAGTATAGGTTGGCCCGGCGGTAGCACAGATACGCAGTATTTT
CDR3aa: CASSIGWPGGSTDTQYF
abundance: NA
v_gene: TRBV19
d_gene: NA
j_gene: TRBJ2-3

CDR3nt: TGTGCCAGCAGTGAATGGGGAGGGCAAGAGACCCAGTACTTC
CDR3aa: CASSEWGGQETQYF
abundance: NA
v_gene: TRBV2
d_gene: TRBD2
j_gene: TRBJ2-5

CDR3nt: TGCGCCAGCAGCCAAGATCGATCCGGGAACACTGAAGCTTTCTTT
CDR3aa: CASSQDRSGNTEAFF
abundance: once
v_gene: TRBV4-3
d_gene: NA
j_gene: TRBJ1-1

CDR3nt: TGTGCCAGTAGTATGTATTCCCCCAGGTTCTCGGCACCTTTCTTT
CDR3aa: CASSMYSPRFSAPFF
abundance: once
v_gene: TRBV19
d_gene: NA
j_gene: TRBJ1-1

CDR3nt: TGCAGCGTTGTATCAGGGTCAGGAGCTTTCTTT
CDR3aa: CSVVSGSGAFF
abundance: few
v_gene: TRBV29-1
d_gene: NA
j_gene: TRBJ1-1

CDR3nt: TGTGCCACCAGTGCTCAACAGAACGATGGCTACACCTTC
CDR3aa: CATSAQQNDGYTF
abundance: few
v_gene: TRBV24-1
d_gene: NA
j_gene: TRBJ1-2

CDR3nt: TGTGCCAGCAGCTTAGGGACAGGGGTCGGCTATACCTTC
CDR3aa: CASSLGTGVGYTF
abundance: NA
v_gene: TRBV7-8
d_gene: TRBD1
j_gene: TRBJ1-2

CDR3nt: TGCGCCAGCAGCCATTCCGGGACTGGTTACAATGAGCAGTTCTTC
CDR3aa: CASSHSGTGYNEQFF
abundance: few
v_gene: TRBV4-1
d_gene: NA
j_gene: TRBJ2-1

CDR3nt: TGTGCCAGCAGTTTTGGACAGGATAATTCACCCCTCCACTTT
CDR3aa: CASSFGQDNSPLHF
abundance: once
v_gene: TRBV6-6
d_gene: TRBD1
j_gene: TRBJ1-6

CDR3nt: TGTGCCAGCAGCTTAGCCACGACACCGTTACCTAACTATGGCTACACCTTC
CDR3aa: CASSLATTPLPNYGYTF
abundance: NA
v_gene: TRBV11-2
d_gene: NA
j_gene: TRBJ1-2

CDR3nt: TGTGCCAGCAGCACATCAGGGAACTATGGCTACACCTTC
CDR3aa: CASSTSGNYGYTF
abundance: NA
v_gene: TRBV12-3/TRBV12-4
d_gene: NA
j_gene: TRBJ1-2

CDR3nt: TGTGCCAGCAGCCCGTCTTTGCTATCCGGGGAGACCCAGTACTTC
CDR3aa: CASSPSLLSGETQYF
abundance: NA
v_gene: TRBV4-2
d_gene: NA
j_gene: TRBJ2-5

CDR3nt: TGTGCCAGCAGTTACCTCTATGGCTACACCTTC
CDR3aa: CASSYLYGYTF
abundance: NA
v_gene: TRBV6-2/TRBV6-3
d_gene: NA
j_gene: TRBJ1-2

CDR3nt: TGTGCCAGCAGTTATAACGAGCGCTCCTACGAGCAGTACTTC
CDR3aa: CASSYNERSYEQYF
abundance: NA
v_gene: TRBV6-6
d_gene: NA
j_gene: TRBJ2-7

CDR3nt: TGTGCCAGCACCCTGGGGGGGGCGGAAATCGAGACCCAGTACTTC
CDR3aa: CASTLGGAEIETQYF
abundance: NA
v_gene: TRBV7-2
d_gene: NA
j_gene: TRBJ2-5

CDR3nt: TGCGCCAGCAGAGGGACTAATTTCGGCTATGAGCAGTTCTTC
CDR3aa: CASRGTNFGYEQFF
abundance: NA
v_gene: TRBV5-1
d_gene: TRBD2
j_gene: TRBJ2-1

CDR3nt: TGTGCCAGCAGCTCTACTAGCGGGGGGGCCGTTGAGCAGTTCTTC
CDR3aa: CASSSTSGGAVEQFF
abundance: NA
v_gene: TRBV7-3
d_gene: TRBD2
j_gene: TRBJ2-1

CDR3nt: TGTGCCAGTGGACAGTCCTACGAGCAGTACTTC
CDR3aa: CASGQSYEQYF
abundance: NA
v_gene: TRBV27
d_gene: NA
j_gene: TRBJ2-7

CDR3nt: TGTGCCAGCAGCTTAAGGCGGGCAGATACGCAGTATTTT
CDR3aa: CASSLRRADTQYF
abundance: NA
v_gene: TRBV7-3
d_gene: NA
j_gene: TRBJ2-3

CDR3nt: TGTGCCAGCAGCTTGTTAGGGAGCTCCTACGAGCAGTACTTC
CDR3aa: CASSLLGSSYEQYF
abundance: NA
v_gene: TRBV5-6
d_gene: NA
j_gene: TRBJ2-7

CDR3nt: TGTGCCATCAGTGGCATACCGGGACAGGGTCAGAACACTGAAGCTTTCTTT
CDR3aa: CAISGIPGQGQNTEAFF
abundance: NA
v_gene: TRBV10-3
d_gene: TRBD1
j_gene: TRBJ1-1

CDR3nt: TGTGCCAGCAGCAATAGCGGGACTACCGACGAGCAGTACTTC
CDR3aa: CASSNSGTTDEQYF
abundance: NA
v_gene: TRBV9
d_gene: TRBD2
j_gene: TRBJ2-7

CDR3nt: TGTGCCAGCAGTTACATTAGCGGGGGGGCAGAGACCCAGTACTTC
CDR3aa: CASSYISGGAETQYF
abundance: NA
v_gene: TRBV6-6
d_gene: TRBD2
j_gene: TRBJ2-5

CDR3nt: TGTGCCAGCATCTCGACATGGGGAGGCAATGAGCAGTTCTTC
CDR3aa: CASISTWGGNEQFF
abundance: NA
v_gene: TRBV6-5
d_gene: NA
j_gene: TRBJ2-1

CDR3nt: TGTGCCATCAGTGAATTCGAGTTCCCCGTTGAAGGCTACACCTTC
CDR3aa: CAISEFEFPVEGYTF
abundance: NA
v_gene: TRBV10-3
d_gene: NA
j_gene: TRBJ1-2